The T cell receptor beta chain described here comes from a study of regulatory T cells in long-lasting Graves disease. Findings and limits, study-wide: Analysis covered peripheral blood alone, not thyroid tissue.

CDR3 length: 16 residues. V shed 0 bases and J shed 2 bases, with 11 bases lying between them. Germline V gene sequence: CDR1 LNHNV, CDR2 YYDKDF (reference sequence). Time point: newly diagnosed GD, antithyroid drugs for less than 3 months. The TCR library was prepared using RNA isolated from PBMCs. In its sample, this clonotype was seen a few times. Antigen specificity is unknown. Arm-PCR of CDR3 regions and iRepertoire HTBI primers were the basis on which TCR beta libraries were built. From the multiplex PCR reads, TCRdb called clonotypes with MiXCR, one entry per CDR3 protein. The sample includes approximately 400,000 distinct CDR3 sequences, around 15% of them seen just once.

Sequenced here: peripheral blood mononuclear cells (PBMCs), sampled at new diagnosis, from a patient treated with antithyroid drugs. The source of this sequence is a female donor with Graves disease. V usage is TRBV15 and J usage is TRBJ1-3; D is unresolved. The CDR3 region is CATSRDITATGNTIYF. The CDR3 DNA reads as TGTGCCACCAGCAGAGACATCACCGCAACTGGAAACACCATATATTTT.